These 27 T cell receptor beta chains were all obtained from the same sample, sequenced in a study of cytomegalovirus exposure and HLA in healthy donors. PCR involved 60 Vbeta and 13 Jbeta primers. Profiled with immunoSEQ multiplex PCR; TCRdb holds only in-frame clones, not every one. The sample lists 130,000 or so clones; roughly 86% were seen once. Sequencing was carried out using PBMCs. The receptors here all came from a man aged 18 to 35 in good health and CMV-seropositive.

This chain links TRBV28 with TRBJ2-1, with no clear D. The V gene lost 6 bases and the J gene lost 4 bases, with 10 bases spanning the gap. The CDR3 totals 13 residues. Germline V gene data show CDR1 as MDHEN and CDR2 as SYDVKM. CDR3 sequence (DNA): TGTGCCAGCAGCCCAGGCAGGTACAATGAGCAGTTCTTC. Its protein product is CASSPGRYNEQFF.

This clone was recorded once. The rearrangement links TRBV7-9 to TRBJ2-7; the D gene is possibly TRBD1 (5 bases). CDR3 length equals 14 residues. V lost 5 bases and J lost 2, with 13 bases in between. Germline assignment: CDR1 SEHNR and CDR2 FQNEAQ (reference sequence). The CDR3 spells CASSARTLAYEQYF. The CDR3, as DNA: TGTGCCAGCAGCGCCCGGACACTTGCCTACGAGCAGTACTTC.

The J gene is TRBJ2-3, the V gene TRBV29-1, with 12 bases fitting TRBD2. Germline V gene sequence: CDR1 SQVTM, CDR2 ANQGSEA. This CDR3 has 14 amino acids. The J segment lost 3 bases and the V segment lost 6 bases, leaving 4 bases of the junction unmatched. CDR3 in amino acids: CSVGGTSGTDTQYF. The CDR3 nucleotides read TGCAGCGTCGGCGGGACTAGCGGGACAGATACGCAGTATTTT.

CDR3 protein: CASSVELGGAGELFF. CDR3 in DNA: TGTGCCAGCAGCGTAGAGTTAGGGGGTGCAGGGGAGCTGTTTTTT. V gene TRBV9 combines with J gene TRBJ2-2, with a possible D match to TRBD1 (6 bases). V was pared by 0 bases and J by 8 bases, with 14 bases between. CDR3 length equals 15 residues. CDR1 is SGDLS and CDR2 is YYNGEE in the germline V gene.

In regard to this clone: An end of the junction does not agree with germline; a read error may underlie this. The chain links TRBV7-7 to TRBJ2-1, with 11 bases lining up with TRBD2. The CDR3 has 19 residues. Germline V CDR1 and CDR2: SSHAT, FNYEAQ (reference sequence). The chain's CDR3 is CASSLRLAGYESSYNEQFF. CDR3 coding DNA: TGTGCTAGCAGCCTAAGACTAGCGGGATACGAAAGCTCCTACAATGAGCAGTTCTTC.

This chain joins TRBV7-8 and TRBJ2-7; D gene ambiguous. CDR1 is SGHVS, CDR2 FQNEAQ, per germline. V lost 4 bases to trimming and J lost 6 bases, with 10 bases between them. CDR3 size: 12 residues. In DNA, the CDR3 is TGTGCCAGCAGCTACCAGGTCCTCGAGCAGTACTTC. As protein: CASSYQVLEQYF.

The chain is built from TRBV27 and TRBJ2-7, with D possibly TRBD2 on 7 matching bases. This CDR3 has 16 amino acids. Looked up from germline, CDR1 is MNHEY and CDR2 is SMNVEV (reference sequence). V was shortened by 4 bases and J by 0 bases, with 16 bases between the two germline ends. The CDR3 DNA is TGTGCCAGCAGTTCCCTGGGGGGGGCCCCCTCCTACGAGCAGTACTTC. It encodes CASSSLGGAPSYEQYF.

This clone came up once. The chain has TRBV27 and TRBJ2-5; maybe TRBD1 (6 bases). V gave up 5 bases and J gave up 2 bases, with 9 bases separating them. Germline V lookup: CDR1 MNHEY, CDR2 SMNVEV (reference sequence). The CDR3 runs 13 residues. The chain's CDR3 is CASSTGWQETQYF. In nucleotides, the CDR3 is TGTGCCAGCAGTACAGGGTGGCAAGAGACCCAGTACTTC.

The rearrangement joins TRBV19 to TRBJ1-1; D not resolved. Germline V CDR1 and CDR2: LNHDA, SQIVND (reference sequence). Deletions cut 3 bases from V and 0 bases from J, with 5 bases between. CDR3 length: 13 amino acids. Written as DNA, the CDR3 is TGTGCCAGTAGTATTAATATGAACACTGAAGCTTTCTTT. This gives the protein CASSINMNTEAFF.

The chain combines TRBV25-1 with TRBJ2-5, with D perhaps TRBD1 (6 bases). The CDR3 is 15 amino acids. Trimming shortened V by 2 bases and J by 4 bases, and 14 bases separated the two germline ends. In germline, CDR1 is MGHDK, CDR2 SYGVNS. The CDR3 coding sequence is TGTGCCAGCAGTGAAGAAATGGGGGCACGAGAGACCCAGTACTTC. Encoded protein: CASSEEMGARETQYF.

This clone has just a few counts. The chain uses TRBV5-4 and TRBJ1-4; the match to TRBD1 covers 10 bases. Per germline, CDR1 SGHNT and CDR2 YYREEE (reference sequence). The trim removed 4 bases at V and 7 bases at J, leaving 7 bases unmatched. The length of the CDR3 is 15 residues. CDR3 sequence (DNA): TGTGCCAGCAGCAGAGGGACAGGGGTGGCTGAAAAACTGTTTTTT. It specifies CASSRGTGVAEKLFF.

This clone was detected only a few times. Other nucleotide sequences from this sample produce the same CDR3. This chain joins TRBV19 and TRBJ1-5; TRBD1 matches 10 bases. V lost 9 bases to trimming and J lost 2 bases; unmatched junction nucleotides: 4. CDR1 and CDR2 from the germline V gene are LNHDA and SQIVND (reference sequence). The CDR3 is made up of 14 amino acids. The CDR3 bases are TGTGCCAGCGCAGGGACAGGGGGCAATCAGCCCCAGCATTTT. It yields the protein CASAGTGGNQPQHF.

CDR3 amino acids: CASSESIGTTTGNTIYF. Written as DNA, the CDR3 is TGCGCCAGCAGTGAGTCGATTGGGACAACCACTGGAAACACCATATATTTT. The V gene is TRBV10-1, the J gene TRBJ1-3; D might be TRBD1 (6 bases). The CDR3 covers 17 residues. The V gene's germline CDR1 is WNHNN and CDR2 SYGVQD (reference sequence). V lost 0 bases to trimming and J lost 2 bases, with 14 bases between them.

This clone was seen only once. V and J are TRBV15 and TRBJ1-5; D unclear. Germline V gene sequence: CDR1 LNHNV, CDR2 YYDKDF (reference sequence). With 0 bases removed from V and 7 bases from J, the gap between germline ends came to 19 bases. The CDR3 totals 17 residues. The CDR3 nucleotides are TGTGCCACCAGCAGAGATCTAAAGGAACAGTTTGACCAGCCCCAGCATTTT. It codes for CATSRDLKEQFDQPQHF. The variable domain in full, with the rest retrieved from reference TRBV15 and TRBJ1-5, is DAMVIQNPRYQVTQFGKPVTLSCSQTLNHNVMYWYQQKSSQAPKLLFHYYDKDFNNEADTPDNFQSRRPNTSFCFLDIRSPGLGDTAMYLCATSRDLKEQFDQPQHFGDGTRLSIL.

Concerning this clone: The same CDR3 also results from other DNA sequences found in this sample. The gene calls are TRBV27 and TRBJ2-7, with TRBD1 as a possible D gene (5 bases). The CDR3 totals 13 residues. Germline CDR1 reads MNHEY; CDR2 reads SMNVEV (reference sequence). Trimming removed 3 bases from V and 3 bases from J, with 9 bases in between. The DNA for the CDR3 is TGTGCCAGCAGTTTTTCAGGGAACTACGAGCAGTACTTC. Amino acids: CASSFSGNYEQYF.

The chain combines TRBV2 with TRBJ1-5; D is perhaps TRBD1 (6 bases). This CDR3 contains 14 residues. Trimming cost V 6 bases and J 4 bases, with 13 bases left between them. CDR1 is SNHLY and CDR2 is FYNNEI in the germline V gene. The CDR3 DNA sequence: TGTGCCAGCAGCTACGACAGGAGTAATCAGCCCCAGCATTTT. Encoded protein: CASSYDRSNQPQHF. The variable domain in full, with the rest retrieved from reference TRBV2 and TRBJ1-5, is EPEVTQTPSHQVTQMGQEVILRCVPISNHLYFYWYRQILGQKVEFLVSFYNNEISEKSEIFDDQFSVERPDGSNFTLKIRSTKLEDSAMYFCASSYDRSNQPQHFGDGTRLSIL.

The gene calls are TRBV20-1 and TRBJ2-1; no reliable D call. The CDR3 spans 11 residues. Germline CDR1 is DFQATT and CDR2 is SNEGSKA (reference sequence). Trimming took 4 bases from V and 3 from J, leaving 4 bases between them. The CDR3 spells CSATFYNEQFF. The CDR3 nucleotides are TGCAGTGCTACCTTCTACAATGAGCAGTTCTTC.

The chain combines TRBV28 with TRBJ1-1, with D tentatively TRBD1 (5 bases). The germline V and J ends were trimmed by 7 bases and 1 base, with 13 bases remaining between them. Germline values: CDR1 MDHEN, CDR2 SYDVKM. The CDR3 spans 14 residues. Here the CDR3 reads CASTLPQGNTEAFF. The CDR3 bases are TGTGCCAGCACTCTACCTCAGGGGAACACTGAAGCTTTCTTT.

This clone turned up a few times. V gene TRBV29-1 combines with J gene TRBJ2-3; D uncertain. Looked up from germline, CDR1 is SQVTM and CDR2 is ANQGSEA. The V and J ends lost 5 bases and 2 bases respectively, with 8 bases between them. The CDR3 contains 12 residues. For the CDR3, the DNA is TGCAGCGTTTTGGAGTTCACAGATACGCAGTATTTT. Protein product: CSVLEFTDTQYF.

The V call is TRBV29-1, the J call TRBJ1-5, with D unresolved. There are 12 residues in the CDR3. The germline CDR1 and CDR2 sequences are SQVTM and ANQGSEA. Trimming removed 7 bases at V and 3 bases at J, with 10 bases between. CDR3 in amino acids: CSDRHPNQPQHF. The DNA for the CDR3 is TGCAGCGATCGACATCCCAATCAGCCCCAGCATTTT. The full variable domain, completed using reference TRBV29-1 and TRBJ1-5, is SAVISQKPSRDICQRGTSLTIQCQVDSQVTMMFWYRQQPGQSLTLIATANQGSEATYESGFVIDKFPISRPNLTFSTLTVSNMSPEDSSIYLCSDRHPNQPQHFGDGTRLSIL.

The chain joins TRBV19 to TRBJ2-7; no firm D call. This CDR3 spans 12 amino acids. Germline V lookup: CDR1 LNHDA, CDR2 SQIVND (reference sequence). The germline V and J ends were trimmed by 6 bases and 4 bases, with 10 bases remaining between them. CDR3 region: CASSEERYEQYF. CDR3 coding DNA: TGTGCCAGTAGCGAGGAGAGATACGAGCAGTACTTC.

CDR3 residues: CASSYSPSGGYF. CDR3 sequence (DNA): TGTGCCAGCAGTTACTCACCTAGCGGGGGGTACTTC. The rearrangement joins TRBV6-6 to TRBJ2-7, with 10 bases matching TRBD2. There are 12 residues in the CDR3. The trim removed 0 bases at V and 12 bases at J, leaving 2 bases unmatched. The germline V gene encodes CDR1 MNHNY and CDR2 SVGAGI (reference sequence).

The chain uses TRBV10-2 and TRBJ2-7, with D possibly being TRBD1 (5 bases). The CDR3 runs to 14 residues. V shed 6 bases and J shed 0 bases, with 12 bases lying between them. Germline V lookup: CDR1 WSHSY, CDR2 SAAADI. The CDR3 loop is CASSPGAASYEQYF. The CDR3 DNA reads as TGCGCCAGCAGCCCTGGGGCAGCCTCCTACGAGCAGTACTTC.

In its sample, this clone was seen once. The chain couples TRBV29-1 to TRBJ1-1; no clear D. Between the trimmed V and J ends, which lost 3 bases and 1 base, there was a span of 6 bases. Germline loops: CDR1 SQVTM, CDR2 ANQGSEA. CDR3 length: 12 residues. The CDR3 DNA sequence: TGCAGCGTTGAGCGGGGGAACACTGAAGCTTTCTTT. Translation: CSVERGNTEAFF.

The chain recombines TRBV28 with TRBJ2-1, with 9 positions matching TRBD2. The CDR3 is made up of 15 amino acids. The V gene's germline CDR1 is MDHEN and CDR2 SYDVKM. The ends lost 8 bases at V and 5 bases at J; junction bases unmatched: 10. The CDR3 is CASSGSGRGDNEQFF. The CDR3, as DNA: TGTGCCAGCTCCGGTAGCGGGAGAGGGGACAATGAGCAGTTCTTC.

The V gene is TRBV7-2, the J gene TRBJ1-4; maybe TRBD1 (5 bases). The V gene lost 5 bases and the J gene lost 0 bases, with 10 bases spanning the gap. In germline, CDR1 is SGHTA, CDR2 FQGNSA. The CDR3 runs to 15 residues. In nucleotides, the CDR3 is TGTGCCAGCAGCCCCCGACAGACAACTAATGAAAAACTGTTTTTT. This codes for CASSPRQTTNEKLFF. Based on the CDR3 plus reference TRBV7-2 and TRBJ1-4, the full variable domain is GAGVSQSPSNKVTEKGKDVELRCDPISGHTALYWYRQSLGQGLEFLIYFQGNSAPDKSGLPSDRFSAERTGGSVSTLTIQRTQQEDSAVYLCASSPRQTTNEKLFFGSGTQLSVL.

The CDR3: CASSLGTSREQYF. In DNA, the CDR3 is TGCGCCAGCAGCTTGGGTACTAGCAGGGAGCAGTACTTC. The chain links TRBV5-1 to TRBJ2-7, with a weak D call TRBD2 (6 bases). From germline, CDR1 is SGHRS and CDR2 YFSETQ. CDR3 size: 13 residues. Trimming stripped 0 bases from V and 7 bases from J, with 11 bases between.